This entry lists 18 T cell receptor beta chains sequenced from one sample in a study of regulatory T cells in long-lasting Graves disease. Specified time point: newly diagnosed GD, antithyroid drugs for less than 3 months. Researchers made the TCR library from RNA that was extracted from PBMCs. The TCR beta library used iRepertoire HTBI primers with Arm-PCR amplification of CDR3. TCRdb recomputed calls from the multiplex PCR reads with MiXCR, one row per CDR3 protein. The repertoire holds around 450,000 distinct CDR3 sequences, approximately 15% seen once, with about 7.8% in the top ten. The same data also contributed to another study, on T cells in Graves' hyperthyroidism and ophthalmopathy.

Sequenced here: peripheral blood mononuclear cells (PBMCs), sampled at new diagnosis, from a patient treated with antithyroid drugs. These receptors were obtained from a woman in her thirties or forties with Graves disease.

At least ten counts were recorded for this clonotype. This chain uses TRBV30 with TRBJ2-2; 7 bases align to TRBD2. Per the germline V gene, CDR1 is GTSNPN and CDR2 is SVGIG (reference sequence). Trimming at V came to 0 bases and at J to 4 bases, leaving 5 bases not matched to a gene. The CDR3 is 15 amino acids. CDR3 region: CAWSVTGGTTGELFF. In DNA, the CDR3 is TGTGCCTGGAGTGTAACGGGGGGTACCACCGGGGAGCTGTTTTTT.

This clonotype occurred a few times. This chain joins TRBV4-2 and TRBJ1-4, with D possibly matching TRBD1 (5 bases). V shed 1 base and J shed 3 bases, with 9 bases lying between them. Germline V CDR1 and CDR2: LGHNA, YNFKEQ. The CDR3 spans 15 residues. This CDR3 is CASSQVGVANEKLFF. DNA of the CDR3: TGTGCCAGCAGCCAAGTGGGGGTTGCTAATGAAAAACTGTTTTTT.

The sample holds many counts of this clonotype. The V gene is TRBV11-3, the J gene TRBJ2-1; D gene uncertain. The CDR3 is 15 residues long. Per the germline V gene, CDR1 is SGHNT and CDR2 is YENEEA. The V gene lost 1 base and the J gene lost 7 bases, with 14 bases spanning the gap. CDR3 DNA: TGTGCCAGCAGCTTAGGTGAACTGCAACGGAATGAGCAGTTCTTC. Translation: CASSLGELQRNEQFF.

This clonotype was counted ten times or more. This sequence joins TRBV27 and TRBJ2-1, with 13 bases identical to TRBD2. The J segment lost 0 bases and the V segment lost 5 bases, leaving 10 bases of the junction unmatched. Germline V lookup: CDR1 MNHEY, CDR2 SMNVEV (reference sequence). The CDR3 runs 19 residues. CDR3 region: CASSPNGLAGASSYNEQFF. In DNA form, the CDR3 reads TGTGCCAGCAGTCCGAACGGACTAGCGGGGGCCAGCTCCTACAATGAGCAGTTCTTC.

The rearrangement uses TRBV5-1 and TRBJ2-1, with 7 bases matching TRBD2. V shed 4 bases and J 10 bases; nucleotides not matched to a gene: 5. The length of the CDR3 is 12 residues. Looked up from germline, CDR1 is SGHRS and CDR2 is YFSETQ. CDR3 nucleotide sequence: TGCGCCAGCAGCGGGAGGGCTCAGGAGCAGTTCTTC. Amino acid sequence: CASSGRAQEQFF.

This clonotype was seen a few times. The chain uses TRBV13 and TRBJ1-2; tentatively, D is TRBD1 (5 bases). Deletions cut 5 bases from V and 4 bases from J, with 14 bases between. This CDR3 has 14 residues. Germline V gene sequence: CDR1 PRHDT, CDR2 FYEKMQ (reference sequence). Written as DNA, the CDR3 is TGTGCCAGCAGCAGATCCCAGGGTCTCTATGGCTACACCTTC. Its protein product is CASSRSQGLYGYTF.

The V gene is TRBV9, the J gene TRBJ1-2; 7 bases are shared with TRBD1. The CDR3 spans 15 residues. Germline CDR1 SGDLS, CDR2 YYNGEE. V was pared by 0 bases and J by 4 bases, with 6 bases of the junction left unmatched. The CDR3 nucleotides read TGTGCCAGCAGCGTAGAGGAACAGGGGAGCTATGGCTACACCTTC. Translating it yields CASSVEEQGSYGYTF.

At least ten counts were recorded for this clonotype. V and J are TRBV12-3 or TRBV12-4 and TRBJ1-6; D call uncertain. V shed 3 bases and J shed 0 bases, with 9 bases lying between them. This CDR3 region has 16 residues. The CDR3 sequence: CASSFLTSSYNSPLHF. In DNA, the CDR3 is TGTGCCAGCAGTTTCTTGACGAGCTCCTATAATTCACCCCTCCACTTT.

This clonotype was counted at least ten times. The rearrangement links TRBV25-1 to TRBJ2-1; TRBD1 agrees at 8 bases. Germline assignment: CDR1 MGHDK and CDR2 SYGVNS. This CDR3 has 15 amino acids. J lost 10 bases, V lost 3 bases, and 11 bases had no gene match. CDR3 residues: CASSDSGGEHYEQFF. CDR3 nucleotides: TGTGCCAGCAGTGATTCAGGGGGCGAACATTACGAGCAGTTCTTC.

A word on this clonotype: It is likely a read error, because the conserved phenylalanine at the end of the CDR3 is missing. The V gene is TRBV30, the J gene TRBJ2-2, with 8 positions matching TRBD1. The CDR3 spans 14 residues. The germline gives CDR1 GTSNPN, CDR2 SVGIG (reference sequence). V shed 6 bases, J shed 1 base, and the junction held 4 bases outside the gene matches. The CDR3 reads CACQGAGNTGELFL. CDR3 DNA sequence: TGTGCCTGCCAGGGGGCAGGGAACACCGGGGAGCTGTTTCTT.

This clonotype was detected a few times. The chain combines TRBV19 with TRBJ2-1; 7 bases line up with TRBD2. CDR3 length: 14 amino acids. Per germline, CDR1 LNHDA and CDR2 SQIVND (reference sequence). Trimming at V came to 4 bases and at J to 6 bases, leaving 6 bases not matched to a gene. The CDR3 DNA sequence: TGTGCCAGTAGTACGCGGACTAGAGGCAATGAGCAGTTCTTC. It yields the protein CASSTRTRGNEQFF.

This clonotype came up a few times. The chain combines TRBV14 with TRBJ2-7; 9 nucleotides match TRBD2. The CDR3 runs 15 residues. V lost 4 bases and J lost 6; bases outside the gene matches: 10. The V gene's germline CDR1 is SGHDN and CDR2 FVKESK. CDR3 protein: CASSPASGASGEQYF. As DNA, the CDR3 is TGTGCCAGCAGCCCCGCTAGCGGGGCCTCCGGCGAGCAGTACTTC.

This clonotype was found many times. The chain carries TRBV7-9 and TRBJ2-1; TRBD1 matches 9 bases. V lost 1 base and J lost 9; bases outside the gene matches: 7. This CDR3 is 15 amino acids long. Germline V gives CDR1 SEHNR, CDR2 FQNEAQ (reference sequence). The CDR3 loop is CASSLVDRGRVEQFF. The CDR3 nucleotides are TGTGCCAGCAGCTTAGTGGACAGGGGACGGGTTGAGCAGTTCTTC.

This chain links TRBV28 with TRBJ2-1, with 8 positions matching TRBD2. The CDR3 sequence is 15 residues long. The V gene end was trimmed by 5 bases and the J gene end by 8 bases; junction bases not matched to a gene: 11. Germline CDR1 MDHEN, CDR2 SYDVKM. The CDR3 protein is CASSRVSGIGDEQFF. CDR3 bases: TGTGCCAGCAGTAGAGTTAGCGGGATTGGGGATGAGCAGTTCTTC.

The chain couples TRBV18 to TRBJ2-5; TRBD1 agrees at 9 bases. V trimming: 6 bases; J trimming: 4 bases; junction bases outside the gene matches: 9. The CDR3 runs to 15 residues. Germline-derived CDR1 and CDR2 are KGHSH and LQKENI. CDR3 sequence: CASSKYEGQGETQYF. The CDR3 DNA sequence: TGTGCCAGCTCTAAATACGAGGGACAGGGAGAGACCCAGTACTTC.

Ten or more counts support this clonotype. V and J are TRBV12-3 or TRBV12-4 and TRBJ2-7, with 10 bases matching TRBD1. V lost 5 bases to trimming and J lost 2 bases; unmatched junction nucleotides: 6. This CDR3 is built from 15 residues. The CDR3 loop reads CASSPDGTGAYEQYF. CDR3 in DNA: TGTGCCAGCAGTCCAGACGGGACAGGGGCCTACGAGCAGTACTTC.

At least ten counts were recorded for this clonotype. V gene TRBV3-1 combines with J gene TRBJ2-7; 8 nucleotides line up with TRBD2. The CDR3 is 15 residues long. In germline, CDR1 is LGHDT, CDR2 YNNKEL (reference sequence). The V and J ends lost 3 bases and 4 bases, in that order; junction bases with no gene match: 8. The CDR3: CASSQGSGSQYEQYF. The CDR3 coding sequence is TGTGCCAGCAGCCAGGGGAGCGGGAGCCAATACGAGCAGTACTTC.

This clonotype was counted many times. The CDR3 end shows no conserved phenylalanine or tryptophan, and so a read error is likely. It is unclear where the CDR3 begins or ends on the DNA, so no DNA is shown, and the CDR3 is as TCRdb lists it. J is TRBJ2-1 and V is TRBV24-1; TRBD2 is the table's D call and was not checked against the DNA. The CDR3 has 12 residues if both end residues are counted. Germline loops: CDR1 KGHDR, CDR2 SFDVKD. The CDR3 sequence: CATSESTSEHAL.